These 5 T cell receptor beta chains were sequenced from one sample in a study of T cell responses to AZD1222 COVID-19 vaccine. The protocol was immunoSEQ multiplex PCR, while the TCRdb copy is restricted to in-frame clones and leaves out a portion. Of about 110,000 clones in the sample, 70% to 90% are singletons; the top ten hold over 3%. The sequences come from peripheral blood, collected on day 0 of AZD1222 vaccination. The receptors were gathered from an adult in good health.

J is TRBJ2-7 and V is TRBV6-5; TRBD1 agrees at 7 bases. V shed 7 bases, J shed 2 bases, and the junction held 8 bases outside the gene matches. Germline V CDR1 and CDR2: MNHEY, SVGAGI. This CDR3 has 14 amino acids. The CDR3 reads CASTRDRAAYEQYF. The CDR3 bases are TGTGCCAGCACGAGAGACAGGGCTGCCTACGAGCAGTACTTC.

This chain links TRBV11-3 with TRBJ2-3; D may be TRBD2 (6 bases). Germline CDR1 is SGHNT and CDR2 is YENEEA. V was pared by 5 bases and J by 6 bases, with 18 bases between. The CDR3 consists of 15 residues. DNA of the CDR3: TGTGCCAGCAGCCTGGGCGGGGCCGTAGGGGATACGCAGTATTTT. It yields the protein CASSLGGAVGDTQYF.

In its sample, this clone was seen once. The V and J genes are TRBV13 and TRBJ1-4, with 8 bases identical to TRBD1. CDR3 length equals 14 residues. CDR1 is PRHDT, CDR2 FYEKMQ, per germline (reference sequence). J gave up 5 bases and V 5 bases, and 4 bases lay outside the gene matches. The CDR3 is CASSLGTGNEKLFF. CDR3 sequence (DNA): TGTGCCAGCAGCCTTGGGACAGGAAATGAAAAACTGTTTTTT.

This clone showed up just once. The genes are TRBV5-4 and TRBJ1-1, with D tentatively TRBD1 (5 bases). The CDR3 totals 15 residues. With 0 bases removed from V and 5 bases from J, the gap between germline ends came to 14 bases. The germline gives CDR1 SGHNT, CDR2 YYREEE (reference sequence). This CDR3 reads CASSLDGGGVTEAFF. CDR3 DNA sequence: TGTGCCAGCAGCTTGGACGGGGGGGGAGTGACTGAAGCTTTCTTT.

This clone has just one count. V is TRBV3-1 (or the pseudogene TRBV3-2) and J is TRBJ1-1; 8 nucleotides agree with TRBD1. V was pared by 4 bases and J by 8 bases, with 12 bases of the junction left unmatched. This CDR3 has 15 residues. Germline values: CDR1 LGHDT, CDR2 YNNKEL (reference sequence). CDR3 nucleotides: TGTGCCAGCAGCCTTCTGACAGGGGTGAAATCCGAAGCTTTCTTT. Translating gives CASSLLTGVKSEAFF.